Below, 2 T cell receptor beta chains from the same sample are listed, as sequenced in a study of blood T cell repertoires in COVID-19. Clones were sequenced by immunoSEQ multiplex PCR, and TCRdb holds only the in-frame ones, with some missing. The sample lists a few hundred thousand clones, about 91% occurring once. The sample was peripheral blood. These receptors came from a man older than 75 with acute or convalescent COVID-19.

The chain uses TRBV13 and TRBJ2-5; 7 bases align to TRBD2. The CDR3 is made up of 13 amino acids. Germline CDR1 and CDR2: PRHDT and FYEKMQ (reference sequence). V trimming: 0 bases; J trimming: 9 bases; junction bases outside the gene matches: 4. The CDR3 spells CASSLGLGGAQYF. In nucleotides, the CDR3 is TGTGCCAGCAGCTTAGGACTTGGGGGGGCCCAGTACTTC. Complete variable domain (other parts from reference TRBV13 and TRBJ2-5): AAGVIQSPRHLIKEKRETATLKCYPIPRHDTVYWYQQGPGQDPQFLISFYEKMQSDKGSIPDRFSAQQFSDYHSELNMSSLELGDSALYFCASSLGLGGAQYFGPGTRLLVL.

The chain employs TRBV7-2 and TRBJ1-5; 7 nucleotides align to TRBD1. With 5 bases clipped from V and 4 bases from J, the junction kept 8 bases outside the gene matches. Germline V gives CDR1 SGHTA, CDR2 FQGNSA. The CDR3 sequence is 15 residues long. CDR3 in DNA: TGTGCCAGCAGCCCTCAAGGGGGCACAAATCAGCCCCAGCATTTT. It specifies CASSPQGGTNQPQHF.